This TCR beta chain was documented in a study of response to subunit inactivated influenza vaccine. This clonotype was seen more than once but under ten times. Germline V CDR1 and CDR2: LGHNA, YNFKEQ. CDR3 length equals 15 residues. V shed 4 bases, J shed 3 bases, and the junction held 3 bases outside the gene matches. TCRdb ran MiXCR on the RT-PCR reads and lists one entry per CDR3 protein. The sample includes more than 700,000 distinct CDR3 sequences, around 20% of them seen just once. The chain links TRBV4-2 to TRBJ2-7, with 13 nucleotides matching TRBD2. Sequenced here: PBMCs from blood, sampled about 5 days after vaccination. The sequence was collected from a man aged 50 or older who received an inactivated influenza vaccine. The DNA of the CDR3 is TGTGCCAGCAGCCCGAGGACTAGCGGGGGCTACGAGCAGTACTTC. Translating gives CASSPRTSGGYEQYF.